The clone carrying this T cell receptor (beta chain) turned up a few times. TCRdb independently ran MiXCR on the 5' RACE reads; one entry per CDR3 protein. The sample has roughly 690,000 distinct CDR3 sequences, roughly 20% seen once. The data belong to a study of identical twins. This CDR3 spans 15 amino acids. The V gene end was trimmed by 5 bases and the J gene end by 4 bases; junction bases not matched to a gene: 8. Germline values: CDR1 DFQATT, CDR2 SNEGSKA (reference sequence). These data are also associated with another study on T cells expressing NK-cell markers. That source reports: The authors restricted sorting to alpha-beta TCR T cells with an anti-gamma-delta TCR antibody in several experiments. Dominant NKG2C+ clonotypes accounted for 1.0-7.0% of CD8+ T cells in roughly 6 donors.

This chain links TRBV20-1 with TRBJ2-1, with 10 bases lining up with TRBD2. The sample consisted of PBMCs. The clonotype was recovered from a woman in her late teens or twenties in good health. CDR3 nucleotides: TGCAGTGCTGTTCTTCTAGCGGGAGATTACAATGAGCAGTTCTTC. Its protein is CSAVLLAGDYNEQFF.